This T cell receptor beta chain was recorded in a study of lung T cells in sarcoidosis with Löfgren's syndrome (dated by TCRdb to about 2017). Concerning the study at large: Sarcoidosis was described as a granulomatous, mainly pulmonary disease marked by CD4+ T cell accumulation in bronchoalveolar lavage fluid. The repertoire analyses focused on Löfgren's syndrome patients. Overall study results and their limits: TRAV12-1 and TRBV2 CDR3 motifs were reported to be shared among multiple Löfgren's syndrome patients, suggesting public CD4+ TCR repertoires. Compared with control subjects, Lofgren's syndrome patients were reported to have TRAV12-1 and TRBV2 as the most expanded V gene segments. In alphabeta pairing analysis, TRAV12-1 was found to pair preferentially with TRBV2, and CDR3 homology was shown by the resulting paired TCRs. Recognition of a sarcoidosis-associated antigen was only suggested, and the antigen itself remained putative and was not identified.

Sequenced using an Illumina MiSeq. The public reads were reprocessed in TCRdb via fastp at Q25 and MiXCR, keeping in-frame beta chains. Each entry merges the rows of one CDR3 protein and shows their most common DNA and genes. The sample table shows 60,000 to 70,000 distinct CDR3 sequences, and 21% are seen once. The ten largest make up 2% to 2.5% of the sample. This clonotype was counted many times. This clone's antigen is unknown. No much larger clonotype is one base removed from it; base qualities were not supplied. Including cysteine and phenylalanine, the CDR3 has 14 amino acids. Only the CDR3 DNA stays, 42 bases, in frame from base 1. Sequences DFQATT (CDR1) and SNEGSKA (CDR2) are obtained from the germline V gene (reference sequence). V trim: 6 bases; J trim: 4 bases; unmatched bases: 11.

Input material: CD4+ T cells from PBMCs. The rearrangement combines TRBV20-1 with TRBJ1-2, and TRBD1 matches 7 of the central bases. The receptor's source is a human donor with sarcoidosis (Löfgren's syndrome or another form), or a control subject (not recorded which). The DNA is TGCAGTGCCTTGCGACAGGGCAGCGGCTATGGCTACACCTTC. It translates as CSALRQGSGYGYTF.